The 5 T cell receptor beta chains given below trace back to one sample, sequenced in a study of OX40 agonist ivuxolimab in advanced cancers. The repertoire was sequenced with immunoSEQ multiplex PCR; TCRdb's copy has only in-frame clones and lacks some. The data show 70,000 to 90,000 clones, about 88% seen once. The sequenced sample was CD4+ or CD8+ T cells sorted from blood, obtained in a trial of the OX40 agonist ivuxolimab. These receptors were taken from an adult with an advanced solid tumor such as melanoma, head and neck, liver or kidney cancer.

The chain couples TRBV6-4 to TRBJ1-2; tentative D call: TRBD1 (5 bases). Germline values: CDR1 MRHNA, CDR2 SNTAGT. The ends were cut back, 4 bases at V and 8 bases at J, with 20 bases in the middle. The CDR3 runs to 15 residues. The CDR3 sequence is CASSVTGTVIGGYTF. The CDR3 nucleotides read TGTGCCAGCAGTGTGACCGGGACCGTCATCGGAGGCTACACCTTC.

This sequence joins TRBV7-8 and TRBJ2-7; 9 nucleotides line up with TRBD2. Trimming removed 5 bases from V and 3 bases from J; junction bases left unmatched: 5. Germline V gene data show CDR1 as SGHVS and CDR2 as FQNEAQ. This CDR3 contains 14 residues. The CDR3 here is CASSHGLAIYEQYF. The CDR3 DNA is TGTGCCAGCAGCCATGGACTAGCGATCTACGAGCAGTACTTC. Combining the CDR3 with reference TRBV7-8 and TRBJ2-7 gives the whole variable domain GAGVSQSPRYKVAKRGQDVALRCDPISGHVSLFWYQQALGQGPEFLTYFQNEAQLDKSGLPSDRFFAERPEGSVSTLKIQRTQQEDSAVYLCASSHGLAIYEQYFGPGTRLTVT.

This chain links TRBV27 with TRBJ2-3, with 8 positions matching TRBD1. The length of the CDR3 is 15 residues. CDR1 MNHEY and CDR2 SMNVEV come from the germline V gene (reference sequence). Losses at the gene ends were 3 bases for V and 2 bases for J; bases not matched to a gene: 4. CDR3 in amino acids: CASSFQGANTDTQYF. The CDR3 bases are TGTGCCAGCAGTTTTCAGGGGGCTAACACAGATACGCAGTATTTT.

The V call is TRBV10-3, the J call TRBJ2-7; D may correspond to TRBD1 or TRBD2 (5 bases each). Looked up from germline, CDR1 is ENHRY and CDR2 is SYGVKD. This CDR3 has 14 residues. V lost 2 bases, J lost 6 bases, and 14 bases lay in between. The CDR3 loop is CAISEERGVGEQYF. CDR3 bases: TGTGCCATCAGTGAGGAAAGGGGAGTTGGCGAGCAGTACTTC.

The V call is TRBV5-1, the J call TRBJ2-1; 7 nucleotides match TRBD1. The CDR3 runs 15 residues. The junction had 8 bases not matched to a gene; V was cut back by 4 bases and J by 4 bases. The germline CDR1 and CDR2 sequences are SGHRS and YFSETQ. CDR3 DNA: TGCGCCAGCAGCCTTCGGACAGGTCAATACAATGAGCAGTTCTTC. Protein sequence: CASSLRTGQYNEQFF.